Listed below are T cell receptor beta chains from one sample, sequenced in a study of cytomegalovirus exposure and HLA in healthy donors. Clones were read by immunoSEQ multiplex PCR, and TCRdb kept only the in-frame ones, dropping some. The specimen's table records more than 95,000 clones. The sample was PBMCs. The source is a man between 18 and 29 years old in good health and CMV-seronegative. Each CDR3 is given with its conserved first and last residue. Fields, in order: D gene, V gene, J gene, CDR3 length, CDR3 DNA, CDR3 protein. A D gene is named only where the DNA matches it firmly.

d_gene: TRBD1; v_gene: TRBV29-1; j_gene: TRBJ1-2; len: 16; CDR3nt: TGCAGCGGCCGGGACAGGGGGCACGAGATGGACTATGGCTACACCTTC; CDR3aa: CSGRDRGHEMDYGYTF
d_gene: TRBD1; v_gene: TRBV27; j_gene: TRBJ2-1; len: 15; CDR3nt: TGTGCCAGCAGCTACAGGGGGGAACTCTACAATGAGCAGTTCTTC; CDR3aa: CASSYRGELYNEQFF
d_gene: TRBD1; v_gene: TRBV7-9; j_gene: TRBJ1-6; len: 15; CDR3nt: TGTGCCAGCAGCTCCTGGACAGGGGATAATTCACCCCTCCACTTT; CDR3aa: CASSSWTGDNSPLHF
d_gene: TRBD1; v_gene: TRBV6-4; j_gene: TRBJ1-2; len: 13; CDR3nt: TGTGCCAGCAGTGACGGGACAGCCTTGAGCTACACCTTC; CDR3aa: CASSDGTALSYTF
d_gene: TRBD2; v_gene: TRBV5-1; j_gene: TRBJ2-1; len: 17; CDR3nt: TGCGCCAGCAGCTCCCCGGGACTAGCGGGCCTGGACAATGAGCAGTTCTTC; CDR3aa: CASSSPGLAGLDNEQFF
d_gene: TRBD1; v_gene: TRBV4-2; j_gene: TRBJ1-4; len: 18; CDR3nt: TGTGCCAGCAGCCCACCGGGACAGGGGCTGACAACTAATGAAAAACTGTTTTTT; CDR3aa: CASSPPGQGLTTNEKLFF
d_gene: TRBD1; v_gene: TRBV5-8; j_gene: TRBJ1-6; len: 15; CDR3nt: TGTGCCAGCAGTAAGGGGGCCGCTTATAATTCACCCCTCCACTTT; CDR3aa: CASSKGAAYNSPLHF
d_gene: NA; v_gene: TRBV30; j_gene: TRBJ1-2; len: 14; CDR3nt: TGTGCCTGGAGAAGTGGGGGGGGAAAGTATGGCTACACCTTC; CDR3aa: CAWRSGGGKYGYTF
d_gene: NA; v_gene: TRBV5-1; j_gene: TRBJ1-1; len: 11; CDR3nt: TGCGCCAGGCAGATGAACACTGAAGCTTTCTTT; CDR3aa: CARQMNTEAFF
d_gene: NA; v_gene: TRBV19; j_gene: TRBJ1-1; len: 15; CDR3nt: TGTGCCAGTAGTCCGGGACCAGGGGTGAACACTGAAGCTTTCTTT; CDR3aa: CASSPGPGVNTEAFF
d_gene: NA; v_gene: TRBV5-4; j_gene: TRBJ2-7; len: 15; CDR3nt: TGTGCCAGCAGCGGTACCGGGTCCACCACCTACGAGCAGTACTTC; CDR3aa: CASSGTGSTTYEQYF
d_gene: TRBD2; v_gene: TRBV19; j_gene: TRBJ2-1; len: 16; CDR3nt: TGTGCCAGTAGCGCTGGTTGGGGGGAGGGCAGGGATGAGCAGTTCTTC; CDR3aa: CASSAGWGEGRDEQFF
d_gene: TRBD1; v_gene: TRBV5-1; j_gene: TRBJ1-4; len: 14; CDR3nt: TGCGCCAGCAGCTCGGGACAGGGGCGGGAAAAACTGTTTTTT; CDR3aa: CASSSGQGREKLFF
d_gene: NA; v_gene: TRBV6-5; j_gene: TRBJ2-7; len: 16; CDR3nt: TGTGCCAGCAGTTACGTGGCGGGGACCGGGGATTACGAGCAGTACTTC; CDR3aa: CASSYVAGTGDYEQYF
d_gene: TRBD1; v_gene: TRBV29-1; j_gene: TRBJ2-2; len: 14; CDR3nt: TGCAGCGCTGAGGGGGCTTCGGACACCGGGGAGCTGTTTTTT; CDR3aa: CSAEGASDTGELFF
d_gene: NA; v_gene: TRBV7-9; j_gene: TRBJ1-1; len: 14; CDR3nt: TGTGCCAGCACCCGGCGGGGGGGCAACACTGAAGCTTTCTTT; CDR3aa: CASTRRGGNTEAFF
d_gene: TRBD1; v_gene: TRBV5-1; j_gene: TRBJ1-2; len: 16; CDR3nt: TGCGCCAGCAGCTTGGGGCGAGGGGGCGATATGGATGGCTACACCTTC; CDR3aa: CASSLGRGGDMDGYTF
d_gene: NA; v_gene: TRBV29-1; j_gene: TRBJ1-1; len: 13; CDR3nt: TGCAGCGTTGTCGTCAGTATGAACACTGAAGCTTTCTTT; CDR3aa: CSVVVSMNTEAFF
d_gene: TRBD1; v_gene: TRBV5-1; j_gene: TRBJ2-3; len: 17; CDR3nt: TGCGCCAGCAGCTTGGGGTTGAGGGGGCCCCACACAGATACGCAGTATTTT; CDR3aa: CASSLGLRGPHTDTQYF
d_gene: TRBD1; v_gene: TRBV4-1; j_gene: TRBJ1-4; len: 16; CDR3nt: TGCGCCAGCAGCCAAAACTCGGGGACAGGGTTGGAAAAACTGTTTTTT; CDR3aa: CASSQNSGTGLEKLFF
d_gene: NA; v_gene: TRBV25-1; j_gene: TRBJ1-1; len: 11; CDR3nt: TGTGCCAGCGGAGAGAACACTGAAGCTTTCTTT; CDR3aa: CASGENTEAFF
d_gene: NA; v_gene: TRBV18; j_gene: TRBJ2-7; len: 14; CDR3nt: TGTGCCAGCTCGGAGTCGGTACGAAACCACGAGCAGTACTTC; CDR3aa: CASSESVRNHEQYF
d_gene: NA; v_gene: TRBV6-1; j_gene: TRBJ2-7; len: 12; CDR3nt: TGTGCCACCGCTCGGGGCTCCTACGAGCAGTACTTC; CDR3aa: CATARGSYEQYF